Listed below are T cell receptor beta chains from one sample, sequenced in a study of T cells after yellow fever vaccination. MiXCR, run by TCRdb on the 5' RACE reads, gives a single entry per CDR3 protein. Of some 340,000 distinct CDR3 sequences listed, over 3.5% are singletons. Sample: PBMCs, taken 5 days after the yellow fever booster vaccination. The receptors derive from a man between 18 and 29 years old who received the YFV17D yellow fever vaccine. CDR3s include the opening cysteine and the closing phenylalanine or tryptophan. A D gene is named only where the DNA matches it firmly. Clone size is shown for a subset of rows, as once, few, many or a class of expanded clone.

J gene	V gene	clone size	D gene	CDR3 protein	CDR3 DNA
TRBJ2-5	TRBV5-1	few	TRBD2	CASSPGTTEETQYF	TGCGCCAGCAGCCCCGGGACTACCGAAGAGACCCAGTACTTC
TRBJ1-3	TRBV12-3/TRBV12-4	.	.	CASTLHGGSGNTIYF	TGTGCCAGCACCCTACATGGCGGCTCTGGAAACACCATATATTTT
TRBJ2-4	TRBV9	few	TRBD2	CASSVGAGGRKNIQYF	TGTGCCAGCAGCGTAGGGGCGGGGGGGCGAAAAAACATTCAGTACTTC
TRBJ2-1	TRBV7-3	many	.	CASSLSEQFF	TGTGCCAGCAGCTTAAGTGAGCAGTTCTTC
TRBJ2-7	TRBV29-1	many	.	CSVEGRSLEQYF	TGCAGCGTTGAAGGACGATCTCTGGAGCAGTACTTC
TRBJ2-5	TRBV6-6	.	.	CASSHPPVWGQETQYF	TGTGCCAGCAGTCATCCCCCGGTCTGGGGTCAAGAGACCCAGTACTTC
TRBJ2-2	TRBV6-2/TRBV6-3	many	.	CAYGPSNTGELFF	TGTGCCTATGGGCCATCGAACACCGGGGAGCTGTTTTTT
TRBJ1-1	TRBV7-8	few	.	CASSLPIGLEGTEAFF	TGTGCCAGCAGCCTCCCCATCGGGCTCGAGGGCACTGAAGCTTTCTTT
TRBJ2-7	TRBV5-1	.	.	CASSLGSGQYEQYF	TGCGCCAGCAGCTTGGGATCGGGTCAGTACGAGCAGTACTTC
TRBJ1-5	TRBV29-1	.	.	CSVREYSNQPQHF	TGCAGCGTTAGAGAGTATAGCAATCAGCCCCAGCATTTT
TRBJ2-1	TRBV20-1	.	.	CSASTGEEQFF	TGCAGTGCTAGCACGGGGGAGGAGCAGTTCTTC
TRBJ1-1	TRBV15	few	TRBD1	CATSQQGYTEAFF	TGTGCCACCAGCCAACAGGGGTACACTGAAGCTTTCTTT
TRBJ1-4	TRBV10-3	few	TRBD1	CAISERGQGADEKLFF	TGTGCCATCAGTGAGCGGGGTCAGGGGGCAGATGAAAAACTGTTTTTT
TRBJ2-5	TRBV27	many	TRBD2	CASSGGLSETQYF	TGTGCCAGTAGCGGGGGCCTGTCGGAGACCCAGTACTTC
TRBJ1-2	TRBV27	.	.	CASSLSYRGGYTF	TGTGCCAGCAGTTTATCGTATAGGGGTGGCTACACCTTC
TRBJ2-2	TRBV28	.	.	CASSFLGELFF	TGTGCCAGCAGTTTCCTCGGGGAGCTGTTTTTT
TRBJ2-3	TRBV20-1	.	.	CSAHSGADGADTQYF	TGCAGTGCTCACTCGGGGGCGGACGGCGCAGATACGCAGTATTTT
TRBJ2-5	TRBV5-1	many	.	CASSPLLGGQETQYF	TGCGCCAGCAGCCCCCTCTTGGGGGGTCAAGAGACCCAGTACTTC
TRBJ1-2	TRBV20-1	.	TRBD1	CSGVAGGSGYTF	TGCAGTGGAGTGGCAGGGGGGTCTGGCTACACCTTC
TRBJ2-3	TRBV7-3	many	.	CASSFSPTDTQYF	TGTGCCAGCAGCTTTTCACCGACAGATACGCAGTATTTT
TRBJ2-7	TRBV12-5	few	.	CASGLVGQTEQYF	TGTGCTAGTGGTTTGGTAGGCCAAACCGAGCAGTACTTC
TRBJ1-1	TRBV7-9	few	.	CASRYGQLNTEAFF	TGTGCCAGCAGGTATGGACAGTTGAACACTGAAGCTTTCTTT
TRBJ2-3	TRBV29-1	.	.	CSVGFGANTDTQYF	TGCAGCGTTGGCTTCGGGGCTAACACAGATACGCAGTATTTT
TRBJ2-1	TRBV19	many	.	CASSSASDSFRGSYNEQFF	TGTGCCAGTAGCTCCGCCTCTGACAGTTTTCGGGGCTCCTACAATGAGCAGTTCTTC
TRBJ2-3	TRBV5-1	.	TRBD2	CASSLGGTSEDTQYF	TGCGCCAGCAGCTTGGGAGGGACTAGCGAAGATACGCAGTATTTT
TRBJ2-1	TRBV5-1	many	TRBD1	CASGDRLYNEQFF	TGCGCCAGCGGGGACAGGCTATACAATGAGCAGTTCTTC
TRBJ2-5	TRBV12-3/TRBV12-4	.	.	CASSTASVETQYF	TGTGCCAGCTCGACAGCGTCGGTAGAGACCCAGTACTTC
TRBJ1-2	TRBV7-9	.	.	CASSSVGPSYGYTF	TGTGCCAGCAGCTCCGTTGGGCCCTCGTATGGCTACACCTTC
TRBJ1-5	TRBV20-1	few	.	CSASRGGVYSNQPQHF	TGCAGTGCTAGCAGAGGAGGGGTATATAGCAATCAGCCCCAGCATTTT
TRBJ2-2	TRBV24-1	many	.	CATSDLYTGELFF	TGTGCCACCAGTGATTTGTACACCGGGGAGCTGTTTTTT
TRBJ2-3	TRBV12-3/TRBV12-4	.	TRBD2	CASTQTSGGTDTQYF	TGTGCCAGCACCCAGACTAGCGGGGGCACAGATACGCAGTATTTT
TRBJ1-2	TRBV25-1	few	.	CASRGEGEGGYTF	TGTGCCAGCAGAGGGGAGGGGGAGGGCGGCTACACCTTC
TRBJ2-5	TRBV4-3	many	.	CASSQEVRETQYF	TGCGCCAGCAGCCAAGAGGTGCGGGAGACCCAGTACTTC
TRBJ1-2	TRBV6-6	few	TRBD1	CASRGDRATNYGYTF	TGTGCCAGCAGGGGAGACAGGGCTACTAACTATGGCTACACCTTC
TRBJ2-6	TRBV21-1	.	.	CASSKVWGLSGANVLTF	TGTGCCAGCAGCAAAGTCTGGGGGCTCTCTGGGGCCAACGTCCTGACTTTC
TRBJ2-2	TRBV27	few	.	CASSLSMGGWTGELFF	TGTGCCAGCAGTTTATCGATGGGGGGCTGGACCGGGGAGCTGTTTTTT
TRBJ2-7	TRBV5-1	few	.	CASSYGSLLISYEQYF	TGCGCCAGCAGCTATGGCAGCTTACTAATTTCCTACGAGCAGTACTTC
TRBJ2-3	TRBV7-2	few	.	CASTAVTSTDTQYF	TGTGCCAGCACCGCGGTCACTAGCACAGATACGCAGTATTTT
TRBJ1-6	TRBV5-4	.	.	CASTRGGDAFGSPLHF	TGTGCCAGCACCCGGGGGGGCGACGCGTTTGGATCACCCCTCCACTTT
TRBJ1-3	TRBV6-5	few	.	CASNSESERNTIYF	TGTGCCAGCAACTCAGAGTCCGAAAGAAACACCATATATTTT
TRBJ2-1	TRBV7-9	.	.	CASSSQQGGGPYNEQFF	TGTGCCAGCAGCTCCCAACAGGGTGGGGGCCCCTACAATGAGCAGTTCTTC
TRBJ2-1	TRBV5-1	many	.	CASSFQGYNEQFF	TGCGCCAGCAGCTTCCAGGGGTATAATGAGCAGTTCTTC
TRBJ2-5	TRBV7-2	many	.	CASSGGPTGETQYF	TGTGCCAGCAGCGGGGGGCCCACGGGGGAGACCCAGTACTTC
TRBJ1-1	TRBV12-3/TRBV12-4	few	TRBD1	CASCRLTGGSEAFF	TGTGCCAGCTGTCGTCTTACAGGGGGCTCTGAAGCTTTCTTT
TRBJ1-2	TRBV5-1	few	TRBD1	CASSPGTDANYGYTF	TGCGCCAGCAGCCCGGGGACAGATGCTAACTATGGCTACACCTTC
TRBJ1-1	TRBV11-2	many	.	CASSLVAGSRGTEAFF	TGTGCCAGCAGCTTAGTAGCAGGATCAAGGGGCACTGAAGCTTTCTTT
TRBJ1-1	TRBV20-1	few	.	CSAKKGHGNTEAFF	TGCAGTGCCAAGAAGGGACATGGGAACACTGAAGCTTTCTTT
TRBJ1-1	TRBV12-3/TRBV12-4	few	.	CASSPGRRTEAFF	TGTGCCAGCAGCCCCGGGCGAAGGACTGAAGCTTTCTTT
TRBJ2-7	TRBV20-1	.	.	CSARGRISYEQYF	TGCAGTGCTAGAGGCAGGATCTCCTACGAGCAGTACTTC
TRBJ2-4	TRBV5-1	few	TRBD2	CASSGLGGGSNIQYF	TGCGCCAGCAGCGGACTAGGTGGCGGTAGCAACATTCAGTACTTC
TRBJ2-7	TRBV27	.	.	CASSLSAVEGYEQYF	TGTGCCAGCAGTTTATCTGCGGTGGAGGGGTACGAGCAGTACTTC
TRBJ2-3	TRBV27	.	TRBD1	CASTPDRGGPTDTQYF	TGTGCCAGCACCCCAGACAGGGGGGGGCCGACAGATACGCAGTATTTT
TRBJ2-5	TRBV6-2/TRBV6-3	many	.	CASPWWRPGTQYF	TGTGCCAGCCCTTGGTGGCGGCCCGGGACCCAGTACTTC
TRBJ1-2	TRBV4-1	few	TRBD1	CASSQGTGRLPLGYTF	TGCGCCAGCAGCCAAGGGACAGGACGCTTGCCTCTTGGCTACACCTTC
TRBJ1-1	TRBV7-3	few	.	CASSGGANTEAFF	TGTGCCAGCAGCGGTGGGGCGAACACTGAAGCTTTCTTT
TRBJ1-6	TRBV11-2	.	.	CASSLDQPAYSPLHF	TGTGCCAGCAGCTTAGATCAGCCAGCGTATTCACCCCTCCACTTT
TRBJ2-4	TRBV7-2	.	.	CASSLLTTGAKNIQYF	TGTGCCAGCAGCTTATTAACGACAGGAGCCAAAAACATTCAGTACTTC
TRBJ1-4	TRBV7-2	.	.	CASSLASNEKLFF	TGTGCCAGCAGCTTAGCCAGTAATGAAAAACTGTTTTTT